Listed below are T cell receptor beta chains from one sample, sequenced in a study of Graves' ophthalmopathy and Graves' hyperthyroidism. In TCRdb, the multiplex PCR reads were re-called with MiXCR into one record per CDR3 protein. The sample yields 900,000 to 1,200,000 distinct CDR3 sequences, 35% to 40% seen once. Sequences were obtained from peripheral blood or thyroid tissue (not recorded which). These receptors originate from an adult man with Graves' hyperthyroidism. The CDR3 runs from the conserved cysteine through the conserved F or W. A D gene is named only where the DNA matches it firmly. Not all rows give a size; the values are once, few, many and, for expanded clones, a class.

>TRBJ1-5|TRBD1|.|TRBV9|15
TGTGCCAGCAGCGAGGGCGGGGACAGCACTCAGCCCCAGCATTTT
CASSEGGDSTQPQHF
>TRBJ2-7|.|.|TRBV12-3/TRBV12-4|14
TGTGCCAGCAGTTTTCGCGGGCTAAACTACGAGCAGTACTTC
CASSFRGLNYEQYF
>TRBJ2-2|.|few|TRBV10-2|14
TGCGCCAGCAAACCGGGAGCGGTGCCCGGGGAGCTGTTTTTT
CASKPGAVPGELFF
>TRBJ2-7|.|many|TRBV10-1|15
TGCGCCAGCAGTGAGTCAGGGGACAAAGCCTACGAGCAGTACTTC
CASSESGDKAYEQYF
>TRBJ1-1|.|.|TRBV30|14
TGTGCCTGGAGTGTAACCAGGGTAAACACTGAAGCTTTCTTT
CAWSVTRVNTEAFF
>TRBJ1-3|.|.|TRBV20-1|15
TGCAGTGCTAGAGGGAGGGGTCTAGCTGGAAACACCATATATTTT
CSARGRGLAGNTIYF
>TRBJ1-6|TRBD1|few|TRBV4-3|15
TGCGCCAGCAGCCCCCATGGGACAGTTAATTCACCCCTCCACTTT
CASSPHGTVNSPLHF
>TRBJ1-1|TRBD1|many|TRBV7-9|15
TGTGCCAGCAGCTTAGCGGGGGCAGGGGGCGTATCGACTTTCTTT
CASSLAGAGGVSTFF
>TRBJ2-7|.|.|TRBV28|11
TGTGCCTCTCCGTTCTCCTACGAGCAGTACTTC
CASPFSYEQYF
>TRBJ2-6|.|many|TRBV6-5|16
TGTGCCAGCAGTTACCCGACACGATCTGGGGCCAACGTCCTGACTTTC
CASSYPTRSGANVLTF
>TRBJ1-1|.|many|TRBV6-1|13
TGTGCCAGCAGTACGGTTCTGAACACTGAAGCTTTCTTT
CASSTVLNTEAFF
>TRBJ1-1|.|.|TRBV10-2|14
TGCGCCAGCAGTGATAAAAGGAGGGGTGCTGAAGCTTTCTTT
CASSDKRRGAEAFF
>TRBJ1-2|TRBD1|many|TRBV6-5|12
TGTGCCAGCAGCTTACAGGGGAGCGGCTACACCTTC
CASSLQGSGYTF
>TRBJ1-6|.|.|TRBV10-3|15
TGTGCCAGCAAACCCACCGGGACGGAAAGCTCACCCCTCCACTTT
CASKPTGTESSPLHF
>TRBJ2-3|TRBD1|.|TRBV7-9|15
TGTGCCAGCAGCTCCGGTGCAACAGGGGACACCACGCAGTATTTT
CASSSGATGDTTQYF
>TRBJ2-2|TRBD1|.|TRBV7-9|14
TGTGCCACCCCCGGGACAGCGAGGGCCGGGGAGCTGTTTTTT
CATPGTARAGELFF
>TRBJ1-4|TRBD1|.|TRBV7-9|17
TGTGCCAGCAGCTTAGTCACCGGGACAGGGGGGAATGAAAAACTGTTTTTT
CASSLVTGTGGNEKLFF
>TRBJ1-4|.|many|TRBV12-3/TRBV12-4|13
TGTGCCAGCAAGGGCAGAGCTAATGAAAAACTGTTTTTT
CASKGRANEKLFF
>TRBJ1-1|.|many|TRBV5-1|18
TGCGCCAGCAGATCTCCGAGGGGGGGGGAGAATTGGAACACTGAAGCTTTCTTT
CASRSPRGGENWNTEAFF
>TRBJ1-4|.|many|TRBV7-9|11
TGTGCCAGCAGCTTACTGGAAAAACTGTTTTTT
CASSLLEKLFF
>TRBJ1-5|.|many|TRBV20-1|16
TGCAGTGCCAGACCTCCGAGTGGGGATAGCAATCAGCCCCAGCATTTT
CSARPPSGDSNQPQHF
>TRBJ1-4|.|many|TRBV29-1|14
TGCAGCGTCGTGGGACCTTCGCTGGGTGAAAAACTGTTTTTT
CSVVGPSLGEKLFF
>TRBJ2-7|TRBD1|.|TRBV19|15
TGTGCCAGTAGGTCGGGGGACAGGGGGCCAGGAGAGCAGTACTTC
CASRSGDRGPGEQYF
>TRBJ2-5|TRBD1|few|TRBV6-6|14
TGTGCCAGCAGTAAGAGGGACAGGGGAGAGACCCAGTACTTC
CASSKRDRGETQYF
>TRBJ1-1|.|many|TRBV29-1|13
TGCAGCGTTGGTAGAGGGGGGAACACTGAAGCTTTCTTT
CSVGRGGNTEAFF
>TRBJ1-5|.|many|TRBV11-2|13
TGTGCCAGCAGCTTAGTTTACAATCAGCCCCAGCATTTT
CASSLVYNQPQHF
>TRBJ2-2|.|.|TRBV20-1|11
TGCAGTGCTCGAAGGGCAGGGGAGCTGTTTTTT
CSARRAGELFF
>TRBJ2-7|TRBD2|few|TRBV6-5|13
TGTGCCGGCGGGAGTGGGATCGACTACGAGCAGTACTTC
CAGGSGIDYEQYF
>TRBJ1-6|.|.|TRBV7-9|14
TGTGCCAGCAGCGCAGGGCAGGGTTGCTCACCCCTCCACTTT
CASSAGQGCSPLHF
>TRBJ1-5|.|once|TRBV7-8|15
TGTGCCAGCTCACCCCTCCGGGCGGGGAATCAGCCCCAGCATTTT
CASSPLRAGNQPQHF
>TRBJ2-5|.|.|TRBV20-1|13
TGCAGTGCTAGAGATACCGAAGTGGAGACCCAGTACTTC
CSARDTEVETQYF
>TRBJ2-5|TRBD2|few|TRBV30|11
TGTGCCTGGGCGGGAGGGGAGACCCAGTACTTC
CAWAGGETQYF
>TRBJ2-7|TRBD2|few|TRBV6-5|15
TGTGCCAGCACGCACGGGGACGGGAGGGCCTACGAGCAGTACTTC
CASTHGDGRAYEQYF
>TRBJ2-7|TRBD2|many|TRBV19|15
TGTGCCAGTAGCTTTAGCGGGAGGAGCTCCTACGAGCAGTACTTC
CASSFSGRSSYEQYF
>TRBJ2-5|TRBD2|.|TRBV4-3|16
TGCGCCAGCAGCCAAGGGACTAGCGGGGGACAAGGGACCCAGTACTTC
CASSQGTSGGQGTQYF
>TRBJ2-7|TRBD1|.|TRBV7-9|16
TGTGCCAGCAGCTTAGGGACTTTGGGACAGGTATTTTGGCAGTACTTC
CASSLGTLGQVFWQYF
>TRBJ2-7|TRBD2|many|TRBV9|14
TGTGCCAGCAGCCCTAGCGGGTCGGACTACGAGCAGTACTTC
CASSPSGSDYEQYF
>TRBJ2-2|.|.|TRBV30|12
TGTGCCTGGAGTGTAGAGACCGGGGAGCTGTTTTTT
CAWSVETGELFF
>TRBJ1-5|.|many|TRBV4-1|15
TGCGCCAGCAGCCAAGACGGTTATAGCAATCAGCCCCAGCATTTT
CASSQDGYSNQPQHF
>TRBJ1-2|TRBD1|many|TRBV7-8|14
TGTGCCAGCAGCTTCTTTGACAGGGGCAATGGCTACACCTTC
CASSFFDRGNGYTF
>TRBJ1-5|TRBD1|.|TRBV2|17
TGTGCCAGCAGTCGCCCTGGAGGGGGCACCTACCAAGAGACCCAGCATTTT
CASSRPGGGTYQETQHF
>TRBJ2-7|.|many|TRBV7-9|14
TGTGCCAGCAGCTGGACTGGGGATAATCGCGAGCAGTACTTC
CASSWTGDNREQYF
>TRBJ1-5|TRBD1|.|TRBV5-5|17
TGTGCCAGCAGCTTCACACCGGACAGGGGACTCAATCAGCCCCAGCATTTT
CASSFTPDRGLNQPQHF
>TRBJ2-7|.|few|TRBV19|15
TGTGCCAGTAGTATTAATCTGGGGAGTACCTACGAGCAGTACTTC
CASSINLGSTYEQYF
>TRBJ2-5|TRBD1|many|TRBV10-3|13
TGTGCCATCAGCCGGGACAGGCAAGAGACCCAGTACTTC
CAISRDRQETQYF
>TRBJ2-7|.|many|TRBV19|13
TGTGCCAGTAGTATTGGGATATCCTACGAGCAGTACTTC
CASSIGISYEQYF
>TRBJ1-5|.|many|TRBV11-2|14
TGTGCCAGCAGCCACACGTATTACAATCAGCCCCAGCATTTT
CASSHTYYNQPQHF
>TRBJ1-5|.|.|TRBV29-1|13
TGCAGCGGTGAACAGGGTAGCAATCAGCCCCAGCATTTT
CSGEQGSNQPQHF
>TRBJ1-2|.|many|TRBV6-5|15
TGTGCCAGCAGTGCCCGGGACGCGATTAACTATGGCTACACCTTC
CASSARDAINYGYTF
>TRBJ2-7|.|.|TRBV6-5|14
TGTGCCAGCAGTTACTCTTCGGGCGGGACCGAGCAGTACTTC
CASSYSSGGTEQYF